A single sample gave rise to the 20 T cell receptor beta chains below, sequenced in a study of radiation and T cells in renal cell carcinoma. Indicated time point: blood 4 weeks post-SBRT, at nephrectomy. Treatment specified: 15 Gy SBRT to primary tumor, nephrectomy 4 weeks later. Measured with immunoSEQ multiplex PCR; TCRdb has only the in-frame clones, and not every one. The sample yields tens of thousands of clones, over 80% seen once. The source was blood, collected from a patient whose treatment included radiotherapy and nephrectomy. The receptors here all came from a man aged 45-60 years with renal cell carcinoma.

The rearrangement links TRBV2 to TRBJ2-1; 7 bases map to TRBD1. V was clipped by 7 bases and J by 7 bases; unmatched bases: 7. Germline values: CDR1 SNHLY, CDR2 FYNNEI. The CDR3 runs 13 residues. CDR3 in amino acids: CASTGQEWNEQFF. The CDR3 nucleotides read TGTGCCAGCACTGGACAGGAGTGGAATGAGCAGTTCTTC.

This chain links TRBV25-1 with TRBJ2-2, with D possibly called TRBD1 or TRBD2 (7 bases each). V gave up 6 bases and J gave up 0 bases, with 17 bases separating them. CDR1 and CDR2 from the germline V gene are MGHDK and SYGVNS. The CDR3 consists of 17 residues. The chain's CDR3 is CASRGRGQHANTGELFF. CDR3 DNA sequence: TGTGCCAGCAGGGGGAGGGGGCAGCACGCGAACACCGGGGAGCTGTTTTTT.

The chain links TRBV6-5 to TRBJ1-1; D is perhaps TRBD1 (6 bases). CDR1 is MNHEY, CDR2 SVGAGI, per germline. The CDR3 extends over 14 amino acids. With 2 bases removed from V and 5 bases from J, the gap between germline ends came to 12 bases. CDR3 sequence (DNA): TGTGCCAGCAGTTACGGGACACCTTGGACTGAAGCTTTCTTT. Amino acids: CASSYGTPWTEAFF.

J is TRBJ2-5 and V is TRBV7-6, with 8 bases fitting TRBD1. V lost 1 base and J lost 2; bases outside the gene matches: 6. The CDR3 runs 16 residues. The germline V gene encodes CDR1 SGHVS and CDR2 FNYEAQ. CDR3 sequence (DNA): TGTGCCAGCAGCTTAGGTTATAACAGGGGGCAAGAGACCCAGTACTTC. This gives the protein CASSLGYNRGQETQYF.

The rearrangement joins TRBV10-2 to TRBJ1-1; D may be TRBD1 (5 bases). Germline V lookup: CDR1 WSHSY, CDR2 SAAADI. Trimming removed 5 bases from V and 6 bases from J, with 13 bases in between. This CDR3 spans 13 amino acids. The DNA of the CDR3 is TGCGCCAGCAGTTTTGGGACGGCGGCTGAAGCTTTCTTT. Its translation: CASSFGTAAEAFF.

The chain is built from TRBV21-1 and TRBJ1-1. TRBV21-1 is a documented pseudogene. The CDR3 covers 17 residues. The CDR3 is CASSKFSSEGKGTEAFF. The CDR3 DNA reads as TGTGCCAGCAGCAAATTTTCGTCAGAGGGTAAGGGGACTGAAGCTTTCTTT.

The rearrangement joins TRBV6-6 to TRBJ1-4; weak D call: TRBD1 (5 bases). CDR1 is MNHNY, CDR2 SVGAGI, per germline (reference sequence). This CDR3 region has 15 residues. The germline V and J ends were trimmed by 9 bases and 0 bases, with 14 bases remaining between them. The CDR3 region is CASAGGAATNEKLFF. CDR3 nucleotide sequence: TGTGCCAGTGCGGGGGGAGCAGCAACTAATGAAAAACTGTTTTTT.

The chain carries TRBV7-9 and TRBJ2-3; 11 nucleotides align to TRBD2. The CDR3 consists of 16 residues. Trimming cost V 1 base and J 2 bases; bases outside gene matches: 2. Germline V lookup: CDR1 SEHNR, CDR2 FQNEAQ (reference sequence). The CDR3 here is CASSLGTSGFTDTQYF. The DNA for the CDR3 is TGTGCCAGCAGCTTAGGGACTAGCGGGTTCACAGATACGCAGTATTTT. The full variable domain, completed using reference TRBV7-9 and TRBJ2-3, is DTGVSQNPRHKITKRGQNVTFRCDPISEHNRLYWYRQTLGQGPEFLTYFQNEAQLEKSRLLSDRFSAERPKGSFSTLEIQRTEQGDSAMYLCASSLGTSGFTDTQYFGPGTRLTVL.

The CDR3 DNA reads TGCGCCAGCAGCTTGAGAGGGGATTATAATGCAGATACGCAGTATTTT. This gives the protein CASSLRGDYNADTQYF. J is TRBJ2-3 and V is TRBV5-1; D is perhaps TRBD1 or TRBD2 (5 bases each). This CDR3 is 16 amino acids long. V was cut by 1 base and J by 4 bases, with 16 bases left in between. The V gene's germline CDR1 is SGHRS and CDR2 YFSETQ.

The V call is TRBV6-1, the J call TRBJ2-5, with unresolved D. Germline values: CDR1 MNHNS, CDR2 SASEGT. CDR3 size: 13 residues. The V end lost 3 bases, the J end lost 3 bases, and 8 bases lay between the germline ends. The CDR3 loop reads CASSEPEKETQYF. The CDR3 DNA follows: TGTGCCAGCAGTGAGCCTGAAAAAGAGACCCAGTACTTC.

This chain joins TRBV19 and TRBJ1-6, with a weak D call TRBD1 (5 bases). The germline CDR1 and CDR2 sequences are LNHDA and SQIVND (reference sequence). The CDR3 extends over 16 amino acids. V was trimmed by 0 bases and J by 8 bases, leaving 14 bases between them. The CDR3 reads CASSIDIGAAHSPLHF. The CDR3 bases are TGTGCCAGTAGTATAGATATTGGGGCGGCACATTCACCCCTCCACTTT.

The chain links TRBV7-9 to TRBJ1-3, with D possibly matching TRBD1 (5 bases). The CDR3 runs to 14 residues. V was clipped by 5 bases and J by 0 bases, with 8 bases between them. The germline CDR1 and CDR2 sequences are SEHNR and FQNEAQ (reference sequence). CDR3 nucleotide sequence: TGTGCCAGCAGCCCCGGGACCTCTGGAAACACCATATATTTT. Its protein product is CASSPGTSGNTIYF.

The chain is built from TRBV2 and TRBJ1-3, with D unclear. The CDR3 totals 14 residues. The germline CDR1 and CDR2 sequences are SNHLY and FYNNEI. V dropped 2 bases and J dropped 0 bases, with 5 bases sitting between them. CDR3 nucleotides: TGTGCCAGCAGTGAATTCGGCTCTGGAAACACCATATATTTT. Translated, it gives CASSEFGSGNTIYF. Drawing the rest from reference TRBV2 and TRBJ1-3, the complete variable domain is EPEVTQTPSHQVTQMGQEVILRCVPISNHLYFYWYRQILGQKVEFLVSFYNNEISEKSEIFDDQFSVERPDGSNFTLKIRSTKLEDSAMYFCASSEFGSGNTIYFGEGSWLTVV.

In its sample, this clone was seen once. The chain is built from TRBV4-1 and TRBJ2-7; no firm D call. V was clipped by 1 base and J by 3 bases, with 10 bases between them. The CDR3 consists of 14 residues. CDR1 and CDR2 from the germline V gene are MGHRA and YSYEKL. DNA for the CDR3: TGCGCCAGCAGCCAAGGTCCGGCAGGCTACGAGCAGTACTTC. This translates into CASSQGPAGYEQYF.

This clone appeared a single time. The chain has TRBV7-2 and TRBJ1-6; 8 bases line up with TRBD1. Germline CDR1 SGHTA, CDR2 FQGNSA. This CDR3 has 18 residues. With 0 bases clipped from V and 0 bases from J, the junction kept 4 bases outside the gene matches. CDR3 coding DNA: TGTGCCAGCAGCTTAGCGCGACAGGGGAGCTCCTATAATTCACCCCTCCACTTT. Amino acids: CASSLARQGSSYNSPLHF. Variable domain in full (rest from reference TRBV7-2 and TRBJ1-6): GAGVSQSPSNKVTEKGKDVELRCDPISGHTALYWYRQSLGQGLEFLIYFQGNSAPDKSGLPSDRFSAERTGGSVSTLTIQRTQQEDSAVYLCASSLARQGSSYNSPLHFGNGTRLTVT.

The genes are TRBV28 and TRBJ1-2, with D tentatively TRBD1 (6 bases). Germline values: CDR1 MDHEN, CDR2 SYDVKM. The CDR3 is made up of 16 amino acids. V shed 3 bases and J shed 1 base, with 15 bases lying between them. The CDR3 spells CASSFSQGPINYGYTF. The DNA of the CDR3 is TGTGCCAGCAGTTTCTCCCAGGGGCCTATTAACTATGGCTACACCTTC.

J is TRBJ1-5 and V is TRBV10-3, with 9 bases identical to TRBD1. Germline V gene sequence: CDR1 ENHRY, CDR2 SYGVKD. V shed 10 bases, J shed 4 bases, and the junction held 5 bases outside the gene matches. The CDR3 runs to 13 residues. The CDR3 loop is CATQTGGNQPQHF. For the CDR3, the DNA is TGTGCCACCCAGACAGGGGGAAATCAGCCCCAGCATTTT.

The chain links TRBV14 to TRBJ2-4; D perhaps matches TRBD2 (5 bases). The CDR3 contains 17 residues. Germline CDR1 reads SGHDN; CDR2 reads FVKESK. With 0 bases removed from V and 2 bases from J, the gap between germline ends came to 14 bases. Here the CDR3 DNA reads TGTGCCAGCAGCCAAGATGAGGTCTCGGGGACCAAAAACATTCAGTACTTC. The encoded protein is CASSQDEVSGTKNIQYF.

The chain carries TRBV4-1 and TRBJ1-1; D not resolved. Per the germline V gene, CDR1 is MGHRA and CDR2 is YSYEKL. The CDR3 loop spans 15 amino acids. V lost 3 bases and J 8 bases, leaving 19 bases between the germline ends. The DNA for the CDR3 is TGCGCCAGCAGCCACCCCCTAGGGAAGTCCTCCGAAGCTTTCTTT. It encodes CASSHPLGKSSEAFF.

The chain couples TRBV29-1 to TRBJ2-3; 13 bases map to TRBD2. The CDR3 has 17 amino acids. Germline trimming cut 3 bases from V and 1 base from J; bases unmatched to any gene: 7. Germline CDR1 SQVTM, CDR2 ANQGSEA. The CDR3 DNA reads as TGCAGCGTTGAGACCGGACTAGCGGGAGATGGCACAGATACGCAGTATTTT. This sequence encodes CSVETGLAGDGTDTQYF.